The clone carrying this T cell receptor beta chain has just a few counts. This specimen comes from a study of regulatory T cells in long-lasting Graves disease. The time point denotes: newly diagnosed GD, antithyroid drugs for less than 3 months. The TCR library used RNA extracted from PBMCs. With EDTA tubes as the receptacles, approximately 10 milliliters of peripheral blood were drawn. Germline V gives CDR1 MGHRA, CDR2 YSYEKL. Trimming pared 1 base from V and 5 bases from J, leaving 14 bases between. This CDR3 is built from 16 residues. Building of the TCR beta libraries involved iRepertoire HTBI primers and Arm-PCR of CDR3 regions. TCRdb itself ran the multiplex PCR reads through MiXCR, one entry per CDR3 protein. This sample has about 200,000 distinct CDR3 sequences; around 19% occur once, and the top ten carry around 20%.

The sequences come from peripheral blood mononuclear cells (PBMCs), collected at new diagnosis, from a patient treated with antithyroid drugs. The V gene is TRBV4-1, the J gene TRBJ2-2, with a tentative D call TRBD2 (6 bases). This receptor was identified in a female donor with Graves disease. CDR3 DNA sequence: TGCGCCAGCAGCCAAGGAGAAACGGGAGAGACCGGGGAGCTGTTTTTT. This codes for CASSQGETGETGELFF.